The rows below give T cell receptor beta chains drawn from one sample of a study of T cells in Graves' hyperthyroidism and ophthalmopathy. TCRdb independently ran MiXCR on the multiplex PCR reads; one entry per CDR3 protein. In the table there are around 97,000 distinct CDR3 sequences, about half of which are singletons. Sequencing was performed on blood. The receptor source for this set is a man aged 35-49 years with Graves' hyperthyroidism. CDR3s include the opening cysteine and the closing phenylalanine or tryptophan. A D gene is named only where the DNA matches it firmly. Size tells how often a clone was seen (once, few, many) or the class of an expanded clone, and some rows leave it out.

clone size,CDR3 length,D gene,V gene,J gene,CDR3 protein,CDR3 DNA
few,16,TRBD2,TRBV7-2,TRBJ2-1,CASSLPTSGPYNEQFF,TGTGCCAGCAGCCTACCGACTAGCGGGCCTTACAATGAGCAGTTCTTC
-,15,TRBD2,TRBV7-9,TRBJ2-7,CASLDSGWNAYEQYF,TGTGCCAGCCTTGATAGCGGGTGGAACGCCTACGAGCAGTACTTC
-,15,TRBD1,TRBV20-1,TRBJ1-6,CSARRDRDNNSPLHF,TGCAGTGCGCGGCGCGACAGGGACAATAATTCACCCCTCCACTTT
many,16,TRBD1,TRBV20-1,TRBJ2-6,CSARVDRGSGANVLTF,TGCAGTGCTAGAGTCGACAGGGGGTCTGGGGCCAACGTCCTGACTTTC
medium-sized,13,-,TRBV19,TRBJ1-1,CASRREANTEAFF,TGTGCCAGTAGAAGAGAGGCGAACACTGAAGCTTTCTTT
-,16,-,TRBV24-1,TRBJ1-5,CATSDLGTRARQPQHF,TGTGCCACCAGTGATTTGGGGACTAGGGCCCGCCAGCCCCAGCATTTT
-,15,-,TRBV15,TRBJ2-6,CATFDGFSGANVLTF,TGTGCCACCTTTGACGGCTTCTCTGGGGCCAACGTCCTGACTTTC
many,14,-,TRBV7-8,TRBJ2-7,CASSLEGSQDEQYF,TGTGCCAGCAGCTTAGAAGGGAGTCAGGACGAGCAGTACTTC
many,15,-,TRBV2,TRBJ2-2,CASRAGTPNTGELFF,TGTGCCAGCAGAGCCGGGACGCCGAACACCGGGGAGCTGTTTTTT
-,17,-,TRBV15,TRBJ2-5,CATSSARAGGPRETQYF,TGTGCCACCAGCAGTGCTAGGGCAGGAGGGCCAAGAGAGACCCAGTACTTC
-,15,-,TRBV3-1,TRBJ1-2,CASSRVLGPGYGYTF,TGTGCCAGCAGCCGGGTATTAGGGCCTGGCTATGGCTACACCTTC